The 6 T cell receptor beta chains below all came from one sample that was sequenced in a study of shared clonotypes between healthy human individuals (dated by TCRdb to the early 2020s). Receptors were amplified or captured by the immunoSEQ multiplex PCR assay. TCRdb retrieved this table from immuneACCESS and kept in-frame rearrangements only. Not all clones are present; in checked studies, unresolved V genes account for under half, and no reason is known for the remainder. The sample profile shows 850,000 to 1,100,000 clones; roughly 80% of them were found once. Clones ranked in the top ten supply 0.7% to 0.95% of the sample. Sample: memory CD4+ T cells from PBMCs. The cell subset or site label corresponds to: CD45RA-negative fraction. These receptors originate from a man younger than 35 in good health. Some clones in this sample may be carry-over from other donors' samples.

The chain recombines TRBV6-5 with TRBJ2-5; no definite D call. This CDR3 region has 14 residues. V lost 2 bases and J 5 bases, leaving 12 bases between the germline ends. Germline CDR1 is MNHEY and CDR2 is SVGAGI. The chain's CDR3 is CASSYNQWAETQYF. In DNA, the CDR3 is TGTGCCAGCAGTTACAACCAATGGGCGGAGACCCAGTACTTC.

Points on this clone: Since a much larger clone is just one base distant, this may be a read error. Other DNA sequences in the same sample also yield this CDR3. J is TRBJ1-1 and V is TRBV7-3; maybe TRBD1 (5 bases). The CDR3 length is 13 residues. Germline V gene lookup returns CDR1 SGHTA and CDR2 FQGTGA. V was clipped by 3 bases and J by 2 bases, with 7 bases between them. The CDR3 sequence: CASSFQGNTEAFF. In DNA form, the CDR3 reads TGTGCCAGCAGCTTCCAGGGAAACACTGAAGCTTTCTTT.

The chain carries TRBV7-3 and TRBJ1-1; TRBD1 matches at 7 bases. Germline V gene lookup returns CDR1 SGHTA and CDR2 FQGTGA. The CDR3 has 15 residues. After removal of 2 bases from V and 1 base from J, the junction contained 4 bases not matched to a gene. The CDR3 DNA sequence: TGTGCCAGCAGCTTAGGGACAGCTAAGAACACTGAAGCTTTCTTT. It specifies CASSLGTAKNTEAFF.

This chain links TRBV6-6 with TRBJ2-6; possibly TRBD2 for D (5 bases). V dropped 2 bases and J dropped 1 base, with 9 bases sitting between them. This CDR3 is 16 amino acids long. Germline CDR1 and CDR2: MNHNY and SVGAGI (reference sequence). This CDR3 is CASSYKDSSGANVLTF. The CDR3, as DNA: TGTGCCAGCAGTTACAAGGACTCTTCTGGGGCCAACGTCCTGACTTTC.

The CDR3 sequence: CASSRASPNEKLFF. The CDR3, as DNA: TGTGCCAGTAGTCGGGCCAGCCCTAATGAAAAACTGTTTTTT. The chain is built from TRBV19 and TRBJ1-4; D gene ambiguous. The germline V gene encodes CDR1 LNHDA and CDR2 SQIVND (reference sequence). Between the trimmed V and J ends, which lost 5 bases and 3 bases, there was a span of 10 bases. CDR3 length: 14 amino acids.

The chain links TRBV7-2 to TRBJ1-1; 7 nucleotides match TRBD1. The V segment lost 3 bases and the J segment 1 base; nucleotides outside the gene matches: 8. The CDR3 has 16 residues. Germline V gene data show CDR1 as SGHTA and CDR2 as FQGNSA. The CDR3 nucleotides read TGTGCCAGCAGCTTTCTACCGGGACAGTCGAACACTGAAGCTTTCTTT. It specifies CASSFLPGQSNTEAFF.